This paragraph reports one T cell receptor (beta chain). Antigen unknown. The sample originates from a study of T cell repertoires in cytomegalovirus infection. For the study at large: The public TCR beta signatures pointed to both CMV infection and matching HLA type.

Study-level points and caveats: Summed frequency of shared TCR beta families picked out CMV carriers who also had the relevant HLA. There were HLA-C-restricted CMV-specific TCR beta clonotypes dominating the ex vivo response.

The CDR3 is 14 amino acids. The germline gives CDR1 DFQATT, CDR2 SNEGSKA (reference sequence). V shed 2 bases and J shed 1 base, with 12 bases lying between them. One entry per CDR3 protein results from TCRdb running MiXCR on the reads. The repertoire holds 150,000 or so distinct CDR3 sequences, roughly 17% seen once, with approximately 19% in the top ten. The sequencing input was CD8+ T cells from PBMCs. The sequence was collected from a human donor in good health (CMV status not recorded). Some clones in this sample may be carry-over from other donors' samples. The rearrangement uses TRBV20-1 and TRBJ2-7; a weak D match, TRBD1 (6 bases). CDR3 amino acids: CSARTRGPSYEQYF. The DNA of the CDR3 is TGCAGTGCTAGAACCAGGGGACCTTCCTACGAGCAGTACTTC.